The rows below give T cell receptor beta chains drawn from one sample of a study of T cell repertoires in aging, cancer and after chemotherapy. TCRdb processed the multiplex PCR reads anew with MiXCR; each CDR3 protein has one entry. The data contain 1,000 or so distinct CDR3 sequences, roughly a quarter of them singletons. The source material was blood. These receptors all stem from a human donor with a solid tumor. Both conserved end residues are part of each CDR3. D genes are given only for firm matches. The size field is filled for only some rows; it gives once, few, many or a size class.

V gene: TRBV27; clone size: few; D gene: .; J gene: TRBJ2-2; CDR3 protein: CASSLYTGELFF; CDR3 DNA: TGTGCCAGCAGTCTCTACACCGGGGAGCTGTTTTTT
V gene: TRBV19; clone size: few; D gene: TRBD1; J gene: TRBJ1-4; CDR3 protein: CASSASGTGLGFSEKLFF; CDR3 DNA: TGTGCCAGTAGTGCCTCCGGGACAGGGCTCGGATTTTCTGAAAAACTGTTTTTT
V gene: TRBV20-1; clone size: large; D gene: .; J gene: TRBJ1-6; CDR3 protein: CSARDQRGNSPLHF; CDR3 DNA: TGCAGTGCTAGAGATCAGCGGGGGAATTCACCCCTCCACTTT
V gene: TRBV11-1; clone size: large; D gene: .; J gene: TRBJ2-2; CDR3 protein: CASKEGTPTNTGELFF; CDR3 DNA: TGTGCCAGCAAGGAGGGGACCCCGACGAACACCGGGGAGCTGTTTTTT
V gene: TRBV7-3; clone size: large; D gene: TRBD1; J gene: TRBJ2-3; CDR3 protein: CASSVTGGGFPDTQYF; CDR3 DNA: TGTGCCAGCAGCGTCACAGGGGGCGGTTTCCCAGATACGCAGTATTTT
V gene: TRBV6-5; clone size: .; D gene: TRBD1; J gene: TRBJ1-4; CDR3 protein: CASRRGPIPNEKLFF; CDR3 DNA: TGTGCCAGCAGAAGGGGGCCCATCCCTAATGAAAAACTGTTTTTT
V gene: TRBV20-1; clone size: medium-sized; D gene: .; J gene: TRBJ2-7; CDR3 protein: CGLQSSYEQYF; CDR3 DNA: TGCGGCCTACAGAGCTCCTACGAGCAGTACTTC
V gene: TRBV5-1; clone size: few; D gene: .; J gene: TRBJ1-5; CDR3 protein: CASSLMGGGNQPQHF; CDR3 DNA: TGCGCCAGCAGCTTGATGGGCGGAGGCAATCAGCCCCAGCATTTT
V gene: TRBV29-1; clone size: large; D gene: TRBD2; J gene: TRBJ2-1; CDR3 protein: CSVERLAGGYNEQFF; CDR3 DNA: TGCAGCGTGGAGAGACTAGCGGGAGGGTACAATGAGCAGTTCTTC
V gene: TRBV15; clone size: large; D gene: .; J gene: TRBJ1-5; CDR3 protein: CATSRDAPGDSNQPQHF; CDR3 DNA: TGTGCCACCAGCAGAGATGCCCCGGGTGATAGCAATCAGCCCCAGCATTTT
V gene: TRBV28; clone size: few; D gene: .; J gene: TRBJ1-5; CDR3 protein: CASSFPRRGRSNQPQHF; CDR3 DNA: TGTGCCAGCAGTTTCCCAAGGCGCGGTCGTAGCAATCAGCCCCAGCATTTT
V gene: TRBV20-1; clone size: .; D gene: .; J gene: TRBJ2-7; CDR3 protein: CSARDGRGTYEQYF; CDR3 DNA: TGCAGTGCTAGAGATGGCAGGGGTACCTACGAGCAGTACTTC
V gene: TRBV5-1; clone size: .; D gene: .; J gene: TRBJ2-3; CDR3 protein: CASSLAQVKDTQYF; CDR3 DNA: TGCGCCAGCAGCTTGGCGCAGGTTAAGGATACGCAGTATTTT
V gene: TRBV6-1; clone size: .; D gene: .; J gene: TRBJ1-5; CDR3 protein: CASSPKSSVGGNQPQHF; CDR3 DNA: TGTGCCAGCAGTCCAAAATCGAGCGTGGGTGGGAATCAGCCCCAGCATTTT